This TCR beta chain is drawn from a study of tumor-infiltrating lymphocytes in primary liver carcinoma. Study-wide results and limits: Found in all five tumor regions were only about 7-24% of top clones.

Making TCR beta cDNA involved approximately 480 ng total RNA and a constant-region primer. Libraries for TCR beta were built through three nested multiplex PCR rounds, which together made up a slightly modified ARM-PCR procedure. With TRBV1-TRBV30 forward primers and a C-beta reverse primer, the first two PCR rounds were run for 10 to 11 cycles each. MiXCR was run by TCRdb on the multiplex PCR reads, yielding one entry per CDR3 protein. This table has roughly 100,000 distinct CDR3 sequences, around two thirds appearing once. Germline CDR1 reads WSHSY; CDR2 reads SAAADI. CDR3 length equals 17 residues. A note on this clonotype: Its antigen is not known. One end of the junction varies from germline; a read error may be responsible.

Bulk tissue was left unsorted, and RNA and DNA were co-extracted from about 20-30 mg of it. Patients underwent surgical resection for primary liver carcinoma. This chain links TRBV10-2 with TRBJ2-5; TRBD2 matches 7 bases. Sequenced sample: liver tumor tissue from sampling region 2. Stated subset: tumor region T2, inferior pole. The origin of this receptor is a woman aged 60-75 years with primary liver carcinoma and hepatitis B virus infection. CDR3 nucleotides: TGCGCCGGCAGTGAAGGACTAGTGGGAGGGTCGGGAGAGACCCAGTACTTC. Residues: CAGSEGLVGGSGETQYF.